This TCR beta chain was observed in a study of T cell responses to AZD1222 COVID-19 vaccine. The overall study: The study pooled second doses at about 4 or about 12 weeks. Study-level points and caveats: Recipients of two AZD1222 doses showed rising Spike-specific TCR breadth and depth. The number of AZD1222 recipients seropositive at baseline was only five to seven. Donors, mostly white British, included more females; clonal diversity was possibly underestimated.

About this clone itself: Its antigen is as yet unknown.

TCRdb's table, derived via immunoSEQ multiplex PCR, lists solely in-frame clones and lacks some. The data hold around 120,000 clones, with about nine tenths observed a single time. In germline, CDR1 is DFQATT, CDR2 SNEGSKA (reference sequence). This CDR3 region has 14 residues. Trimming cost V 3 bases and J 2 bases; bases outside gene matches: 4. This TCR came from an adult in good health. The V gene is TRBV20-1, the J gene TRBJ1-5, with TRBD1 matching 7 bases. The material was peripheral blood, obtained on day 0 of AZD1222 vaccination. CDR3: CSASPQGGNQPQHF. The CDR3 bases are TGCAGTGCTAGTCCCCAGGGGGGCAATCAGCCCCAGCATTTT.